These 24 T cell receptor beta chains originate from one sample sequenced in a study of CD8+ T cells in alopecia areata. After isolation, RNA underwent reverse transcription to generate cDNA as the sequencing template. Sequenced by immunoSEQ multiplex PCR; TCRdb stores in-frame clones only, minus some. The data hold some 15,000 clones, with less than 70% observed a single time. Samples from alopecia areata patients were lesional scalp punch biopsies and peripheral blood. Sequenced sample: skin. These receptor sequences come from a human donor with alopecia areata.

This clone was found a few times. V usage is TRBV29-1 and J usage is TRBJ2-1; the D gene could be TRBD1 or TRBD2 (5 bases each). The V gene lost 7 bases and the J gene lost 0 bases, with 13 bases spanning the gap. This CDR3 has 14 residues. CDR1 and CDR2 (germline): SQVTM, ANQGSEA. The CDR3 is CSAGTPSSYNEQFF. The CDR3 DNA sequence: TGCAGCGCTGGGACGCCGAGCTCCTACAATGAGCAGTTCTTC.

The chain links TRBV28 to TRBJ1-1; no reliable D call. The germline V gene encodes CDR1 MDHEN and CDR2 SYDVKM. The CDR3 is 15 amino acids. V was trimmed by 0 bases and J by 5 bases, leaving 13 bases between them. CDR3 residues: CASSLWDRFVTEAFF. DNA of the CDR3: TGTGCCAGCAGTTTATGGGACCGGTTTGTGACTGAAGCTTTCTTT.

The J gene is TRBJ2-3, the V gene TRBV5-1, with TRBD1 identical over 8 bases. The CDR3 has 14 amino acids. The V segment lost 4 bases and the J segment 3 bases; nucleotides outside the gene matches: 4. Germline V gene lookup returns CDR1 SGHRS and CDR2 YFSETQ. For the CDR3, the DNA is TGCGCCAGCAGCCCGGGACAGGTAACAGATACGCAGTATTTT. This sequence encodes CASSPGQVTDTQYF.

The chain has TRBV27 and TRBJ1-2; the match to TRBD1 covers 10 bases. CDR1 is MNHEY, CDR2 SMNVEV, per germline (reference sequence). V shed 6 bases and J 6 bases; nucleotides not matched to a gene: 4. The CDR3 sequence is 13 residues long. CDR3 region: CASRRDRGDGYTF. The CDR3 nucleotides are TGTGCCAGCAGGAGGGACAGGGGTGATGGCTACACCTTC.

The V call is TRBV5-1, the J call TRBJ1-5; no clear D. Trimming removed 4 bases from V and 0 bases from J, with 8 bases in between. CDR3 size: 14 residues. Germline CDR1 SGHRS, CDR2 YFSETQ. This chain's CDR3 is CASSVDGSNQPQHF. The DNA for the CDR3 is TGCGCCAGCAGCGTGGACGGTAGCAATCAGCCCCAGCATTTT.

The rearrangement joins TRBV10-3 to TRBJ1-1; unclear D gene. V was cut by 3 bases and J by 1 base, with 9 bases left in between. The CDR3 has 14 amino acids. Germline lookup yields CDR1 ENHRY and CDR2 SYGVKD. Here the CDR3 DNA reads TGTGCCATCAGTGATTCCGGATCGAACACTGAAGCTTTCTTT. Its translation: CAISDSGSNTEAFF.

This clone was detected once. The chain recombines TRBV5-1 with TRBJ1-1, with a tentative D call TRBD1 (5 bases). The CDR3 loop spans 14 amino acids. CDR1 and CDR2 (germline): SGHRS, YFSETQ. Trimming shortened V by 0 bases and J by 5 bases, and 11 bases separated the two germline ends. The CDR3: CASSLEWGHTEAFF. The CDR3, as DNA: TGCGCCAGCAGCTTGGAATGGGGCCATACTGAAGCTTTCTTT. Using reference TRBV5-1 and TRBJ1-1 for the parts outside the CDR3, the full variable domain is KAGVTQTPRYLIKTRGQQVTLSCSPISGHRSVSWYQQTPGQGLQFLFEYFSETQRNKGNFPGRFSGRQFSNSRSEMNVSTLELGDSALYLCASSLEWGHTEAFFGQGTRLTVV.

The chain has TRBV19 and TRBJ2-7; no reliable D call. Germline V CDR1 and CDR2: LNHDA, SQIVND (reference sequence). Trimming removed 5 bases at V and 4 bases at J, with 12 bases between. This CDR3 is 13 amino acids long. In nucleotides, the CDR3 is TGTGCCAGTAGTCCAGGTGGGAATTACGAGCAGTACTTC. Its protein is CASSPGGNYEQYF.

A few counts support this clone. This rearrangement joins TRBV28 to TRBJ2-5; the D is unclear. The J call could be wrong; TRBJ2-7 is a better fit for the DNA end. There are 11 residues in the CDR3. Germline loops: CDR1 MDHEN, CDR2 SYDVKM. CDR3 loop: CASSYTSEQYF. The CDR3 nucleotides read TGTGCCAGCAGCTACACCTCCGAGCAGTACTTC.

The genes are TRBV7-8 and TRBJ1-5; D unclear. CDR3 length: 18 residues. CDR1 is SGHVS and CDR2 is FQNEAQ in the germline V gene. The V end was cut by 3 bases, the J end by 0 bases, with 18 bases between. For the CDR3, the DNA is TGTGCCAGCAGCTTCGGGATCCAAGGGAAGAATAGCAATCAGCCCCAGCATTTT. Translating gives CASSFGIQGKNSNQPQHF. Full variable domain (missing parts from reference TRBV7-8 and TRBJ1-5): GAGVSQSPRYKVAKRGQDVALRCDPISGHVSLFWYQQALGQGPEFLTYFQNEAQLDKSGLPSDRFFAERPEGSVSTLKIQRTQQEDSAVYLCASSFGIQGKNSNQPQHFGDGTRLSIL.

This clone has just one count. This chain connects TRBV7-8 to TRBJ2-7, with D maybe TRBD1 (5 bases). CDR3 length equals 15 residues. The V gene lost 1 base and the J gene lost 3 bases, with 13 bases spanning the gap. In germline, CDR1 is SGHVS, CDR2 FQNEAQ. The CDR3 spells CASSLVRELNYEQYF. The CDR3 bases are TGTGCCAGCAGCTTAGTCAGGGAATTAAACTACGAGCAGTACTTC. Full variable domain (missing parts from reference TRBV7-8 and TRBJ2-7): GAGVSQSPRYKVAKRGQDVALRCDPISGHVSLFWYQQALGQGPEFLTYFQNEAQLDKSGLPSDRFFAERPEGSVSTLKIQRTQQEDSAVYLCASSLVRELNYEQYFGPGTRLTVT.

This clone was detected a few times. The chain is built from TRBV11-2 and TRBJ2-6; 7 bases fit TRBD1. The CDR3 has 16 amino acids. Trimming at V came to 4 bases and at J to 7 bases, leaving 10 bases not matched to a gene. CDR1 and CDR2 (germline): SGHAT, FQNNGV. The CDR3 reads CASSSGDSGGANVLTF. In nucleotides, the CDR3 is TGTGCCAGCAGCTCTGGGGACAGCGGCGGAGCCAACGTCCTGACTTTC.

The chain uses TRBV4-2 and TRBJ2-6; TRBD2 agrees at 8 bases. The CDR3 extends over 16 amino acids. The V segment lost 4 bases and the J segment 3 bases; nucleotides outside the gene matches: 5. Germline lookup yields CDR1 LGHNA and CDR2 YNFKEQ. The chain's CDR3 is CASSRTGGGGANVLTF. The CDR3 region has the DNA TGTGCCAGCAGCCGGACGGGAGGGGGTGGGGCCAACGTCCTGACTTTC.

The chain is built from TRBV25-1 and TRBJ2-3; 10 bases fit TRBD2. Unmatched junction bases numbered 7, after V lost 2 bases and J lost 5 bases. Germline CDR1 MGHDK, CDR2 SYGVNS. The length of the CDR3 is 16 residues. This CDR3 is CASSEASGRELDTQYF. The CDR3 DNA sequence: TGTGCCAGCAGTGAAGCGAGCGGGAGGGAGTTAGATACGCAGTATTTT.

This sequence joins TRBV5-1 and TRBJ1-1; D is unclear. The germline V gene encodes CDR1 SGHRS and CDR2 YFSETQ. The CDR3 consists of 11 residues. Deletions cut 6 bases from V and 1 base from J, with 4 bases between. The DNA of the CDR3 is TGCGCCAGCATGGGGAACACTGAAGCTTTCTTT. Its translation is CASMGNTEAFF.

This sequence joins TRBV28 and TRBJ1-3, with D unclear. Trimming pared 3 bases from V and 1 base from J, leaving 13 bases between. CDR1 and CDR2 (germline): MDHEN, SYDVKM. This CDR3 contains 16 residues. CDR3 sequence: CASSFPFRWSGNTIYF. As DNA, the CDR3 is TGTGCCAGCAGTTTTCCGTTTCGGTGGTCTGGAAACACCATATATTTT. Full variable domain (outside the CDR3, taken from reference TRBV28 and TRBJ1-3): DVKVTQSSRYLVKRTGEKVFLECVQDMDHENMFWYRQDPGLGLRLIYFSYDVKMKEKGDIPEGYSVSREKKERFSLILESASTNQTSMYLCASSFPFRWSGNTIYFGEGSWLTVV.

The rearrangement links TRBV5-1 to TRBJ1-1, with D unresolved. The CDR3 is 12 residues long. Trimming removed 3 bases at V and 1 base at J, with 4 bases between. CDR1 is SGHRS and CDR2 is YFSETQ in the germline V gene. The CDR3 region is CASSWGNTEAFF. The CDR3 DNA reads as TGCGCCAGCAGCTGGGGGAACACTGAAGCTTTCTTT. The variable domain in full, completed from reference TRBV5-1 and TRBJ1-1, reads KAGVTQTPRYLIKTRGQQVTLSCSPISGHRSVSWYQQTPGQGLQFLFEYFSETQRNKGNFPGRFSGRQFSNSRSEMNVSTLELGDSALYLCASSWGNTEAFFGQGTRLTVV.

The rearrangement links TRBV6-1 to TRBJ1-4; D might be TRBD1 (5 bases). Germline CDR1 and CDR2: MNHNS and SASEGT. The CDR3 consists of 14 residues. The ends were cut back, 6 bases at V and 2 bases at J, with 10 bases in the middle. The CDR3: CASSDWGTNEKLFF. DNA of the CDR3: TGTGCCAGCAGCGATTGGGGGACTAATGAAAAACTGTTTTTT.

This clone has more than one count but fewer than ten. The chain carries TRBV13 and TRBJ2-1; TRBD2 aligns across 9 bases. Trimming removed 1 base from V and 5 bases from J; junction bases left unmatched: 9. CDR3 length: 17 amino acids. Germline values: CDR1 PRHDT, CDR2 FYEKMQ (reference sequence). CDR3: CASSLDRGRGGDNEQFF. The CDR3 DNA reads as TGTGCCAGCAGCTTAGATCGCGGGCGGGGGGGGGACAATGAGCAGTTCTTC.

The chain recombines TRBV27 with TRBJ1-2; D is perhaps TRBD1 (5 bases). The CDR3 contains 15 residues. Trimming took 2 bases from V and 9 from J, leaving 19 bases between them. Germline values: CDR1 MNHEY, CDR2 SMNVEV (reference sequence). The CDR3 region is CASSLRKGNDVSYTF. CDR3 DNA sequence: TGTGCCAGCAGTTTACGGAAGGGGAACGATGTGAGCTACACCTTC.

A word on this clone: Germline is not matched at one junction end, which may reflect a read error. The V and J genes are TRBV7-9 and TRBJ1-1; D is perhaps TRBD1 (5 bases). Germline V gene lookup returns CDR1 SEHNR and CDR2 FQNEAQ (reference sequence). The CDR3 runs to 15 residues. This CDR3 reads CASSLVPFKDTEVFF. The CDR3 DNA reads TGTGCCAGCAGCTTAGTGCCGTTCAAGGACACTGAAGTTTTCTTT.

This clone was picked up a small number of times. This chain connects TRBV19 to TRBJ1-2; 10 bases line up with TRBD1. The V gene's germline CDR1 is LNHDA and CDR2 SQIVND (reference sequence). The J segment lost 4 bases and the V segment lost 11 bases, leaving 4 bases of the junction unmatched. The CDR3 totals 12 residues. CDR3 in DNA: TGTGCCGCGGACAGGGGGGGCTATGGCTACACCTTC. Translation: CAADRGGYGYTF.

The gene calls are TRBV7-9 and TRBJ2-5, with 8 bases aligning to TRBD1. The CDR3 is 15 residues long. The V gene's germline CDR1 is SEHNR and CDR2 FQNEAQ (reference sequence). Unmatched junction bases numbered 10, after V lost 5 bases and J lost 5 bases. The CDR3 bases are TGTGCCAGCAGCCAAGAAGGGACAGGCGACGAGACCCAGTACTTC. It specifies CASSQEGTGDETQYF.

This clone has more than one count but fewer than ten. The chain joins TRBV28 to TRBJ1-1; perhaps TRBD1 as D (5 bases). The germline CDR1 and CDR2 sequences are MDHEN and SYDVKM. The V end lost 4 bases, the J end lost 3 bases, and 15 bases lay between the germline ends. This CDR3 contains 15 residues. The CDR3 reads CASSYNRPLDTEAFF. In nucleotides, the CDR3 is TGTGCCAGCAGTTATAACAGGCCTCTCGACACTGAAGCTTTCTTT.